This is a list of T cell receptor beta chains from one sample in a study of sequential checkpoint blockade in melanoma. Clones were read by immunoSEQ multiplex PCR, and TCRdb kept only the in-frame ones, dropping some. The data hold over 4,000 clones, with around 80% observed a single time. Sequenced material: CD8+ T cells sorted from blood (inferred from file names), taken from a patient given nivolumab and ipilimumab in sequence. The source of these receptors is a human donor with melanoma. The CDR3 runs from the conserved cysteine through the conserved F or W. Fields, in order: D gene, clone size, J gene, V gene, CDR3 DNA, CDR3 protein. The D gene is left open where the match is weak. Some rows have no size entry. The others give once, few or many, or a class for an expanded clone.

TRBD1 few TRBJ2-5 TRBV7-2 TGTGCCAGCAGCTTAAGGGCCCAGGGGGCAGAGACCCAGTACTTC CASSLRAQGAETQYF
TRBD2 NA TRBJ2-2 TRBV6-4 TGTGCCAGCGCCGGGACTAGCGGATCCGGGGAGCTGTTTTTT CASAGTSGSGELFF
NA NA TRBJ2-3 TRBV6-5 TGTGCCAGCAGTTACGGTATTCGGGATACGCAGTATTTT CASSYGIRDTQYF
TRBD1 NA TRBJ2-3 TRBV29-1 TGCAGCTCCTCCGGCACAGGGGGTTTAGATACGCAGTATTTT CSSSGTGGLDTQYF
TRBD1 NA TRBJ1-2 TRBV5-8 TGTGCCGTAGGGGGCGGGAACTATGGCTACACCTTC CAVGGGNYGYTF
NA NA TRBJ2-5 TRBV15 TGTGCCACCAGCAGAGAAAACAGGATAGGGGAGACCCAGTACTTC CATSRENRIGETQYF
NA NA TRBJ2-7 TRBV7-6 TGTGCCAGCAGCTTAGAAGGGATGAGGGGGTCCTACGAGCAGTACTTC CASSLEGMRGSYEQYF
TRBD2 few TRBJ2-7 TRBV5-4 TGTGCCAGCAGCCCCGGGACTAGCTCCGACGAGCAGTACTTC CASSPGTSSDEQYF
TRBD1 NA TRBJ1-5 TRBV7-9 TGTGCCACGGGACAGGCCAATCAGCCCCAGCATTTT CATGQANQPQHF
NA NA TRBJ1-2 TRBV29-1 TGCAGCGTTGCAGGGGTAGACAGCCAAGGGAAGTATGGCTACACCTTC CSVAGVDSQGKYGYTF